One sample yielded the 13 T cell receptor beta chains listed below, sequenced in a study of blood T cell repertoires in COVID-19. Data came from immunoSEQ multiplex PCR; TCRdb stores just in-frame clones and leaves some out. In the table there are approximately 360,000 clones, around 90% of which are singletons. The source material was peripheral blood. The receptors here all came from a man younger than 35 with active or convalescent COVID-19.

The V and J genes are TRBV28 and TRBJ2-2, with 12 bases matching TRBD2. Germline V lookup: CDR1 MDHEN, CDR2 SYDVKM. V was clipped by 8 bases and J by 1 base; unmatched bases: 11. This CDR3 is 18 amino acids long. CDR3: CASQGLAGRVKNTGELFF. CDR3 coding DNA: TGTGCCAGCCAAGGACTAGCGGGACGGGTAAAGAACACCGGGGAGCTGTTTTTT.

The chain combines TRBV11-2 with TRBJ2-7; D uncertain. The CDR3 runs to 15 residues. Germline lookup yields CDR1 SGHAT and CDR2 FQNNGV. Deletions cut 6 bases from V and 6 bases from J, with 21 bases between. The CDR3 protein is CASRPRDPVRLEQYF. The CDR3 coding sequence is TGTGCCAGCAGACCTCGAGACCCAGTAAGACTCGAGCAGTACTTC. Looking up the rest from reference TRBV11-2 and TRBJ2-7 gives the full variable domain: EAGVAQSPRYKIIEKRQSVAFWCNPISGHATLYWYQQILGQGPKLLIQFQNNGVVDDSQLPKDRFSAERLKGVDSTLKIQPAKLEDSAVYLCASRPRDPVRLEQYFGPGTRLTVT.

The chain couples TRBV24-1 to TRBJ2-3, with D perhaps matching TRBD1 (6 bases). The germline gives CDR1 KGHDR, CDR2 SFDVKD. The V end was cut by 7 bases, the J end by 5 bases, with 15 bases between. This CDR3 contains 14 residues. Here the CDR3 DNA reads TGTGCCACCAGGGGGGAAAGGACAGAAGATACGCAGTATTTT. This gives the protein CATRGERTEDTQYF.

The V call is TRBV28, the J call TRBJ1-1, with 8 bases fitting TRBD1. V lost 4 bases, J lost 1 base, and 5 bases stayed unmatched. The CDR3 loop spans 15 amino acids. The germline gives CDR1 MDHEN, CDR2 SYDVKM. The CDR3 sequence: CASSSLGTGNTEAFF. The CDR3 nucleotides are TGTGCCAGCAGTTCCCTAGGGACAGGGAACACTGAAGCTTTCTTT.

The gene calls are TRBV4-2 and TRBJ1-5, with D unresolved. Germline CDR1 LGHNA, CDR2 YNFKEQ. V lost 3 bases to trimming and J lost 4 bases, with 10 bases between them. This CDR3 contains 14 residues. The CDR3 sequence is CASSHIITNQPQHF. DNA of the CDR3: TGTGCCAGCAGCCATATTATAACTAATCAGCCCCAGCATTTT.

V usage is TRBV7-2 and J usage is TRBJ1-2; D ambiguous. The V gene lost 4 bases and the J gene lost 0 bases, with 6 bases spanning the gap. This CDR3 spans 13 amino acids. The V gene's germline CDR1 is SGHTA and CDR2 FQGNSA. CDR3 residues: CASSSNTNYGYTF. CDR3 nucleotides: TGTGCCAGCAGCTCCAACACTAACTATGGCTACACCTTC. Filled out from reference TRBV7-2 and TRBJ1-2, the complete variable domain reads GAGVSQSPSNKVTEKGKDVELRCDPISGHTALYWYRQSLGQGLEFLIYFQGNSAPDKSGLPSDRFSAERTGGSVSTLTIQRTQQEDSAVYLCASSSNTNYGYTFGSGTRLTVV.

The V and J genes are TRBV15 and TRBJ1-6; D perhaps matches TRBD1 (6 bases). The CDR3 is 15 residues long. Germline V gene sequence: CDR1 LNHNV, CDR2 YYDKDF (reference sequence). The V end was cut by 1 base, the J end by 8 bases, with 12 bases between. CDR3 sequence: CATSRGPDRYSPLHF. The DNA for the CDR3 is TGTGCCACCAGCAGAGGGCCGGACAGATATTCACCCCTCCACTTT.

The chain recombines TRBV29-1 with TRBJ2-7; D is possibly TRBD1 (5 bases). V shed 6 bases and J shed 2 bases, with 11 bases lying between them. This CDR3 comprises 12 residues. In germline, CDR1 is SQVTM, CDR2 ANQGSEA. CDR3 sequence (DNA): TGCAGCGTCAGGGTCGTTACCTACGAGCAGTACTTC. This codes for CSVRVVTYEQYF.

V and J are TRBV25-1 and TRBJ2-2, with TRBD2 matching 10 bases. This CDR3 has 17 residues. Germline lookup yields CDR1 MGHDK and CDR2 SYGVNS. V dropped 3 bases and J dropped 4; count of bases not matched to a gene: 8. CDR3 in amino acids: CASSDSTLAGVTGELFF. The CDR3 coding sequence is TGTGCCAGCAGTGACTCAACTCTAGCGGGAGTCACCGGGGAGCTGTTTTTT.

The V and J genes are TRBV5-6 and TRBJ2-1; 7 nucleotides align to TRBD1. The junction had 12 bases not matched to a gene; V was cut back by 5 bases and J by 1 base. CDR1 is SGHDT and CDR2 is YYEEEE in the germline V gene. The CDR3 runs 17 residues. In DNA form, the CDR3 reads TGTGCCAGCAGTCAAATAGACAGGGTTTGGTCCTACAATGAGCAGTTCTTC. Translated, it gives CASSQIDRVWSYNEQFF.

The V gene is TRBV24-1, the J gene TRBJ2-1; no firm D call. CDR3 size: 14 residues. Germline CDR1 reads KGHDR; CDR2 reads SFDVKD. Deletions cut 4 bases from V and 0 bases from J, with 6 bases between. CDR3 nucleotide sequence: TGTGCCACCAGTGACTATAACTCCTACAATGAGCAGTTCTTC. Residues: CATSDYNSYNEQFF.

The CDR3 sequence: CASSVEGRSTDTQYF. In DNA, the CDR3 is TGTGCCAGCAGCGTAGAGGGGAGGAGCACAGATACGCAGTATTTT. This chain uses TRBV9 with TRBJ2-3; tentative D call: TRBD2 (6 bases). The CDR3 extends over 15 amino acids. The germline V gene encodes CDR1 SGDLS and CDR2 YYNGEE. Deletions cut 0 bases from V and 0 bases from J, with 8 bases between.

This sequence joins TRBV19 and TRBJ2-3; D might be TRBD2 (6 bases). V lost 7 bases and J lost 6, with 14 bases in between. The CDR3 is 13 amino acids. The germline gives CDR1 LNHDA, CDR2 SQIVND (reference sequence). The CDR3 sequence: CASKDGGVDTQYF. CDR3 in DNA: TGTGCCAGTAAGGATGGAGGGGTTGATACGCAGTATTTT.